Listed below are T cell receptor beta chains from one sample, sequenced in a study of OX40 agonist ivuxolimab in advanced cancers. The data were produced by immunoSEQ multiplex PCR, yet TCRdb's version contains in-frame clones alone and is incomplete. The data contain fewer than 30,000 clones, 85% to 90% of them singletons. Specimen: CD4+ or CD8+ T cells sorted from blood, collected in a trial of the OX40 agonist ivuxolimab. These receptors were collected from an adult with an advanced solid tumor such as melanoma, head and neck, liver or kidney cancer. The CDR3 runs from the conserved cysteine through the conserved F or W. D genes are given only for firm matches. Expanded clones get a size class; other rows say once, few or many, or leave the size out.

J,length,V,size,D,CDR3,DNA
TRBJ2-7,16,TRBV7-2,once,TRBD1,CASSLRQGSGGHEQYF,TGTGCCAGCAGCCTCCGACAGGGTAGTGGTGGCCACGAGCAGTACTTC
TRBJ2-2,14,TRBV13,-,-,CASSLRTSTGELFF,TGTGCCAGCAGCTTACGGACTTCCACCGGGGAGCTGTTTTTT
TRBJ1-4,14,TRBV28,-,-,CASKRGRPREKLFF,TGTGCCAGCAAAAGGGGACGACCGAGAGAGAAACTGTTTTTT
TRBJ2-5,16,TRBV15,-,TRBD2,CATSMTSGGANSAQYF,TGTGCCACCAGCATGACTAGCGGGGGGGCAAATTCGGCCCAGTACTTC
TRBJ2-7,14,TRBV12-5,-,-,CASGPWTNTYEQYF,TGTGCTAGTGGTCCATGGACAAATACCTACGAGCAGTACTTC
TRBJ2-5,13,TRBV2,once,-,CASTGQPEETQYF,TGTGCCAGCACCGGACAGCCCGAAGAGACCCAGTACTTC
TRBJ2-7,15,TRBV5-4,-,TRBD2,CASSSGGGTSYEQYF,TGTGCCAGCAGCTCCGGGGGGGGAACCTCTTACGAGCAGTACTTC
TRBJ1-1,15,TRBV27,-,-,CASSLIGLVNTEAFF,TGTGCCAGCAGTTTAATTGGCTTGGTGAACACTGAAGCTTTCTTT
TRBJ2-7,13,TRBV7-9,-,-,CASSSTESYEQYF,TGTGCCAGCAGCTCGACAGAGTCCTACGAGCAGTACTTC
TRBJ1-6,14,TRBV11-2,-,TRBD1,CASSITGANSPLHF,TGTGCCAGCAGCATAACAGGGGCAAATTCACCCCTCCACTTT
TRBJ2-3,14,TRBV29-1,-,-,CSVEVHTRFDTQYF,TGCAGCGTTGAAGTACATACGCGGTTCGATACGCAGTATTTT
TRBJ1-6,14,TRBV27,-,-,CASSLGIGNSPLHF,TGTGCCAGCAGTTTAGGGATAGGCAATTCACCCCTCCACTTT
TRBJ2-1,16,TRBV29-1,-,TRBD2,CSVEDLPSGSYNEQFF,TGCAGCGTTGAAGATCTTCCTAGCGGCTCCTACAATGAGCAGTTCTTC
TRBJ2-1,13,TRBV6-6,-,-,CASSYGSGNEQFF,TGTGCCAGCAGTTACGGCTCGGGGAATGAGCAGTTCTTC
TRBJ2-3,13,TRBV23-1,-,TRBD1,CASRQGVTDTQYF,TGCGCCAGCAGACAGGGGGTGACAGATACGCAGTATTTT
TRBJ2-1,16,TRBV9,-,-,CASSELDSAGADEQFF,TGTGCCAGCAGTGAACTGGACAGCGCGGGGGCGGATGAGCAGTTCTTC
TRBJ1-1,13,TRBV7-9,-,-,CASSLFGGAEAFF,TGTGCCAGCAGCTTATTTGGGGGCGCTGAAGCTTTCTTT